Shown below are 9 T cell receptor beta chains from a single sample sequenced in a study of T cell repertoires in cytomegalovirus infection. One entry per CDR3 protein results from TCRdb running MiXCR on the reads. The sample holds about 490,000 distinct CDR3 sequences, approximately 10% seen once. The sequencing sample was made of PBMCs. The source of these receptors is a human donor in good health (CMV status not recorded). Some clones in this sample may be carry-over from other donors' samples.

This clonotype was detected ten times or more. This chain connects TRBV7-6 to TRBJ2-3, with D perhaps given as TRBD1 or TRBD2 (5 bases each). This CDR3 spans 18 amino acids. V shed 4 bases and J shed 8 bases, with 28 bases lying between them. Germline CDR1 and CDR2: SGHVS and FNYEAQ. The CDR3 region is CASSSTRDDSSFSGTQYF. DNA for the CDR3: TGTGCCAGCAGCTCCACCCGGGACGACAGTTCCTTCAGTGGTACGCAGTATTTT.

This clonotype was recorded many times. The chain uses TRBV7-6 and TRBJ2-2; TRBD2 might be the D (5 bases). The CDR3 contains 15 residues. V was shortened by 5 bases and J by 0 bases, with 10 bases between the two germline ends. The germline V gene has CDR1 SGHVS and CDR2 FNYEAQ. CDR3 bases: TGTGCCAGCAGCCTCCCCGGGGCGAACACCGGGGAGCTGTTTTTT. Residues: CASSLPGANTGELFF.

The chain uses TRBV9 and TRBJ2-1, with TRBD1 matching over 11 bases. Trimming took 4 bases from V and 2 from J; bases not matched to a gene: 8. This CDR3 spans 17 amino acids. CDR1 is SGDLS, CDR2 YYNGEE, per germline. CDR3 loop: CASSFRAGQGAYNEQFF. For the CDR3, the DNA is TGTGCCAGCAGCTTCCGGGCGGGACAGGGGGCCTACAATGAGCAGTTCTTC.

There are many counts of this clonotype. This sequence joins TRBV6-5 and TRBJ2-5, with 7 bases aligning to TRBD2. The CDR3 is 14 residues long. Germline CDR1 and CDR2: MNHEY and SVGAGI. J was trimmed by 0 bases and V by 2 bases; bases with no gene match: 0. The CDR3 is CASSYSGNQETQYF. DNA for the CDR3: TGTGCCAGCAGTTACAGCGGGAACCAAGAGACCCAGTACTTC.

The V gene is TRBV3-1, the J gene TRBJ2-2; possibly TRBD1 for D (5 bases). This CDR3 has 14 amino acids. CDR1 LGHDT and CDR2 YNNKEL come from the germline V gene (reference sequence). V dropped 4 bases and J dropped 8 bases, with 14 bases sitting between them. In DNA form, the CDR3 reads TGTGCCAGCAGCCGGAGACAGAACATAGGGGAGCTGTTTTTT. Translation: CASSRRQNIGELFF.

This clonotype came up many times. This rearrangement joins TRBV5-5 to TRBJ2-7; 8 positions match TRBD1. This CDR3 has 14 amino acids. J lost 2 bases, V lost 1 base, and 2 bases had no gene match. CDR1 and CDR2 (germline): SGHKS, YYEKEE (reference sequence). The CDR3 sequence: CASSLTGGTYEQYF. As DNA, the CDR3 is TGTGCCAGCAGCTTGACAGGGGGGACCTACGAGCAGTACTTC.

The chain carries TRBV13 and TRBJ2-4; 8 bases are a match to TRBD2. This CDR3 contains 18 residues. With 5 bases clipped from V and 6 bases from J, the junction kept 18 bases outside the gene matches. Per germline, CDR1 PRHDT and CDR2 FYEKMQ (reference sequence). The CDR3, as DNA: TGTGCCAGCAGCACCAGCTCCCAACCTCTAGCGGGCCTAAACATTCAGTACTTC. It encodes CASSTSSQPLAGLNIQYF.

V is TRBV20-1 and J is TRBJ2-7; TRBD2 agrees at 14 bases. Germline V gives CDR1 DFQATT, CDR2 SNEGSKA (reference sequence). There are 17 residues in the CDR3. V lost 2 bases, J lost 3 bases, and 9 bases stayed unmatched. The CDR3 here is CSARSRTSGRSSYEQYF. The CDR3 DNA reads TGCAGTGCTAGATCGCGGACTAGCGGGAGGTCAAGCTACGAGCAGTACTTC.

This clonotype was observed many times. This chain joins TRBV10-3 and TRBJ1-1; D gene unclear. The germline V gene encodes CDR1 ENHRY and CDR2 SYGVKD. V shed 0 bases and J shed 5 bases, with 10 bases lying between them. The CDR3 sequence is 14 residues long. Here the CDR3 reads CAISESWGGTEAFF. CDR3 nucleotides: TGTGCCATCAGTGAGTCTTGGGGTGGGACTGAAGCTTTCTTT.